The present T cell receptor beta chain was sequenced within a study of cytomegalovirus exposure and HLA in healthy donors. 13 Jbeta primers and 60 Vbeta primers were used for the PCR. The assay was immunoSEQ multiplex PCR, and TCRdb's table has in-frame clones only and misses some. The sample holds about 130,000 clones, 70% to 90% seen once. Deletions cut 6 bases from V and 5 bases from J, with 10 bases between. This CDR3 region has 13 residues. The germline gives CDR1 SNHLY, CDR2 FYNNEI. The donors (healthy individuals) were bone marrow donors. The sequencing input was PBMCs. The rearrangement joins TRBV2 to TRBJ1-4, with a tentative D call TRBD1 (5 bases). The TCR comes from a man aged 35-49 years in good health and CMV-seronegative. The DNA of the CDR3 is TGTGCCAGCAGAAACAGGCTAAATGAAAAACTGTTTTTT. Translated: CASRNRLNEKLFF.